The 9 T cell receptor beta chains below were found in one sample sequenced in a study of blood T cells in healthy people across ages. Sample-barcoded 5' priming and a J-beta primer mix drove a second PCR of roughly 7 to 11 cycles. TCRdb reprocessed the 5' RACE reads via MiXCR and lists one record per CDR3 protein. This table has about 1.5 million distinct CDR3 sequences, 35% to 45% appearing once. The sequencing sample was made of blood. The receptors originated from a woman aged 18-30 years in good health.

The chain is built from TRBV29-1 and TRBJ1-1, with 8 bases identical to TRBD1. This CDR3 region has 12 residues. CDR1 and CDR2 (germline): SQVTM, ANQGSEA. The junction had 5 bases not matched to a gene; V was cut back by 4 bases and J by 7 bases. The DNA for the CDR3 is TGCAGCGTTGTCCAGGGGGCAAATGAAGCTTTCTTT. Translation gives CSVVQGANEAFF.

The rearrangement joins TRBV2 to TRBJ2-7; TRBD2 agrees at 7 bases. CDR1 is SNHLY and CDR2 is FYNNEI in the germline V gene. The CDR3 covers 14 residues. Trimming took 0 bases from V and 2 from J; bases not matched to a gene: 1. CDR3 in DNA: TGTGCCAGCAGTGAAGCAGGACTAGCCTACGAGCAGTACTTC. Translation: CASSEAGLAYEQYF.

The chain combines TRBV20-1 with TRBJ2-7; TRBD2 aligns across 9 bases. Losses at the gene ends were 3 bases for V and 6 bases for J; bases not matched to a gene: 9. The CDR3 sequence is 14 residues long. The V gene's germline CDR1 is DFQATT and CDR2 SNEGSKA (reference sequence). CDR3: CSASPGTSNGEQYF. For the CDR3, the DNA is TGCAGTGCTAGCCCCGGGACTAGCAACGGCGAGCAGTACTTC.

The rearrangement joins TRBV6-1 to TRBJ1-5; D gene unclear. CDR3 length: 13 amino acids. Germline CDR1 MNHNS, CDR2 SASEGT. The V end was cut by 4 bases, the J end by 7 bases, with 11 bases between. DNA of the CDR3: TGTGCCAGCAGTGCGACAAGGGAGCAGCCCCAGCATTTT. Translation: CASSATREQPQHF.

The chain links TRBV27 to TRBJ1-2; D is unclear. V was shortened by 6 bases and J by 4 bases, with 12 bases between the two germline ends. Germline CDR1 MNHEY, CDR2 SMNVEV (reference sequence). This CDR3 is 13 amino acids long. CDR3 residues: CASSGVPIYGYTF. CDR3 sequence (DNA): TGTGCCAGCAGCGGAGTACCTATCTATGGCTACACCTTC.

The chain joins TRBV20-1 to TRBJ2-7, with D possibly matching TRBD1 (5 bases). Trimming removed 5 bases at V and 2 bases at J, with 13 bases between. The CDR3 is made up of 13 amino acids. Germline CDR1 DFQATT, CDR2 SNEGSKA (reference sequence). The CDR3 DNA reads TGCAGTGCTCCCGTGGGGCCTCCCTACGAGCAGTACTTC. Protein product: CSAPVGPPYEQYF.

The gene calls are TRBV12-3 or TRBV12-4 and TRBJ2-1, with D perhaps TRBD1 or TRBD2 (6 bases each). The CDR3 has 12 residues. Deletions cut 7 bases from V and 9 bases from J, with 13 bases between. CDR3 DNA sequence: TGTGCCAGCACCCTCGGGGGCGCTGAGCAGTTCTTC. Translation: CASTLGGAEQFF.

Turning to this clonotype: In this CDR3 the conserved last residue, phenylalanine or tryptophan, is missing, so a read error is likely. The chain joins TRBV20-1 to TRBJ1-6; 8 bases align to TRBD1. The V and J ends lost 3 bases and 2 bases, in that order; junction bases with no gene match: 0. This CDR3 is built from 14 residues. Germline-derived CDR1 and CDR2 are DFQATT and SNEGSKA (reference sequence). CDR3 amino acids: CSARTGAYNSPLHV. The CDR3 DNA sequence: TGCAGTGCTAGGACAGGGGCCTATAATTCACCCCTCCACGTT.

This clonotype occurred a few times. This chain links TRBV7-2 with TRBJ2-7; D ambiguous. This CDR3 is built from 14 residues. Germline lookup yields CDR1 SGHTA and CDR2 FQGNSA. With 5 bases removed from V and 0 bases from J, the gap between germline ends came to 11 bases. The CDR3 sequence is CASSPRHSSYEQYF. In nucleotides, the CDR3 is TGTGCCAGCAGCCCACGACATAGCTCCTACGAGCAGTACTTC.